These T cell receptor beta chains were read from a single sample in a study of blood T cell repertoires in COVID-19. Data came from immunoSEQ multiplex PCR; TCRdb stores just in-frame clones and leaves some out. The sample shows more than 200,000 clones, about 87% of them seen only once. The sequenced material came from peripheral blood. The receptors here all came from a man in his 70s with acute or convalescent COVID-19. CDR3s include the opening cysteine and the closing phenylalanine or tryptophan. A D gene is named only where the DNA matches it firmly. Clone size is not always given. Where it is, it says once, few, many or a class for expanded clones.

size: -; D: -; V: TRBV25-1; J: TRBJ1-2; length: 14; CDR3: CASSERIRGGGYTF; DNA: TGTGCCAGCAGTGAAAGAATTCGAGGTGGCGGCTACACCTTC
size: -; D: TRBD1; V: TRBV2; J: TRBJ1-3; length: 15; CDR3: CASSLQGAAGNTIYF; DNA: TGTGCCAGCAGCTTACAGGGGGCTGCTGGAAACACCATATATTTT
size: -; D: -; V: TRBV25-1; J: TRBJ2-3; length: 15; CDR3: CASSAVQANTDTQYF; DNA: TGTGCCAGCAGTGCGGTACAGGCTAACACAGATACGCAGTATTTT
size: once; D: TRBD2; V: TRBV5-1; J: TRBJ2-1; length: 15; CDR3: CASSPTTSGNNEQFF; DNA: TGCGCCAGCAGCCCGACGACTAGCGGGAACAATGAGCAGTTCTTC
size: -; D: TRBD2; V: TRBV28; J: TRBJ2-4; length: 20; CDR3: CASSFSPGAGGPRAKNIQYF; DNA: TGTGCCAGCAGTTTCTCGCCCGGTGCGGGAGGGCCCCGAGCCAAAAACATTCAGTACTTC
size: once; D: -; V: TRBV14; J: TRBJ2-1; length: 13; CDR3: CASRPMSYNEQFF; DNA: TGTGCCAGCAGACCTATGTCCTACAATGAGCAGTTCTTC
size: -; D: -; V: TRBV3-1/TRBV3-2; J: TRBJ2-7; length: 11; CDR3: CASSRGNEQYF; DNA: TGTGCCAGCAGCCGCGGCAACGAGCAGTACTTC
size: -; D: -; V: TRBV29-1; J: TRBJ2-7; length: 11; CDR3: CSVEAGVEQYF; DNA: TGCAGCGTTGAAGCAGGGGTCGAGCAGTACTTC
size: -; D: TRBD2; V: TRBV30; J: TRBJ2-5; length: 13; CDR3: CAWRRRGGETQYF; DNA: TGTGCCTGGAGGAGACGGGGGGGAGAGACCCAGTACTTC
size: -; D: TRBD2; V: TRBV7-2; J: TRBJ2-1; length: 15; CDR3: CASSLGTSGYNEQFF; DNA: TGTGCCAGCAGTCTCGGGACTAGCGGTTACAATGAGCAGTTCTTC
size: -; D: -; V: TRBV6-2/TRBV6-3; J: TRBJ2-1; length: 17; CDR3: CASSYSGGWSSYNEQFF; DNA: TGTGCCAGCAGTTACTCGGGGGGTTGGAGCTCCTACAATGAGCAGTTCTTC
size: -; D: TRBD1; V: TRBV6-5; J: TRBJ2-3; length: 15; CDR3: CASRPTGVRGDTQYF; DNA: TGTGCCAGCAGGCCTACAGGGGTCCGGGGAGATACGCAGTATTTT
size: -; D: -; V: TRBV27; J: TRBJ1-5; length: 15; CDR3: CASSPRVARDQPQHF; DNA: TGTGCCAGCAGTCCCAGGGTGGCTCGCGATCAGCCCCAGCATTTT
size: -; D: -; V: TRBV2; J: TRBJ2-7; length: 14; CDR3: CAVRRQEGSDEQYF; DNA: TGTGCCGTCCGCCGACAGGAAGGTAGTGACGAGCAGTACTTC
size: -; D: -; V: TRBV4-2; J: TRBJ1-3; length: 18; CDR3: CASSRTTGSGFSGNTIYF; DNA: TGTGCCAGCAGCCGAACCACAGGGAGCGGCTTCTCTGGAAACACCATATATTTT
size: -; D: TRBD2; V: TRBV5-6; J: TRBJ2-7; length: 15; CDR3: CASSLLGLAAYEQYF; DNA: TGTGCCAGCAGCTTGTTAGGGCTAGCGGCCTACGAGCAGTACTTC
size: -; D: TRBD1; V: TRBV28; J: TRBJ1-5; length: 12; CDR3: CATNRGGQPQHF; DNA: TGTGCCACAAACAGGGGTGGTCAGCCCCAGCATTTT
size: -; D: -; V: TRBV2; J: TRBJ1-1; length: 13; CDR3: CAGSGTPNTEAFF; DNA: TGTGCCGGTTCCGGGACACCCAACACTGAAGCTTTCTTT
size: -; D: -; V: TRBV19; J: TRBJ2-2; length: 13; CDR3: CAFKGGYTGELFF; DNA: TGTGCCTTTAAGGGAGGATACACCGGGGAGCTGTTTTTT
size: -; D: TRBD2; V: TRBV5-1; J: TRBJ2-5; length: 15; CDR3: CASSLLASGQETQYF; DNA: TGCGCCAGCAGCTTGTTGGCTAGCGGTCAAGAGACCCAGTACTTC
size: -; D: TRBD2; V: TRBV9; J: TRBJ2-7; length: 12; CDR3: CASSRGTTEQYF; DNA: TGTGCCAGCTCGCGTGGGACTACCGAGCAGTACTTC
size: -; D: TRBD1; V: TRBV10-3; J: TRBJ1-5; length: 16; CDR3: CAISGRSPGQGAAQHF; DNA: TGTGCCATCAGTGGGAGGTCCCCGGGACAGGGGGCGGCCCAGCATTTT
size: -; D: -; V: TRBV7-9; J: TRBJ2-6; length: 15; CDR3: CASSLAPGLLNVLTF; DNA: TGTGCCAGCAGCTTAGCGCCAGGGTTGCTCAACGTCCTGACTTTC
size: -; D: -; V: TRBV6-5; J: TRBJ1-4; length: 15; CDR3: CASSPGVLSNEKLFF; DNA: TGTGCCAGCAGCCCGGGAGTCTTGAGCAATGAAAAACTGTTTTTT
size: -; D: TRBD1; V: TRBV2; J: TRBJ2-7; length: 15; CDR3: CASSVIPGQGGEQYF; DNA: TGTGCCAGCTCTGTCATACCGGGACAGGGAGGGGAGCAGTACTTC
size: -; D: TRBD2; V: TRBV19; J: TRBJ2-1; length: 17; CDR3: CASSLLLAGGRANEQFF; DNA: TGTGCCAGTAGTCTACTACTAGCGGGAGGGAGGGCCAATGAGCAGTTCTTC
size: -; D: -; V: TRBV9; J: TRBJ1-6; length: 18; CDR3: CASSSAGGPSSYNSPLHF; DNA: TGTGCCAGCAGCTCGGCGGGAGGCCCGAGCTCCTATAATTCACCCCTCCACTTT
size: -; D: TRBD2; V: TRBV24-1; J: TRBJ2-3; length: 18; CDR3: CATSGTSGREPNTDTQYF; DNA: TGTGCCACCAGTGGGACTAGCGGGAGGGAACCAAACACAGATACGCAGTATTTT
size: -; D: TRBD1; V: TRBV18; J: TRBJ2-1; length: 15; CDR3: CASSLGTGVSYEQFF; DNA: TGTGCCAGCTCGTTAGGGACAGGGGTTTCCTATGAGCAGTTCTTC
size: few; D: -; V: TRBV5-4; J: TRBJ1-2; length: 15; CDR3: CASSLGYQDSYGYTF; DNA: TGTGCCAGCAGCTTGGGGTATCAGGACAGCTATGGCTACACCTTC
size: -; D: TRBD2; V: TRBV6-2/TRBV6-3; J: TRBJ2-1; length: 17; CDR3: CASSSPTSGRVYNEQFF; DNA: TGTGCCAGCAGTTCCCCGACTAGCGGGAGAGTATACAATGAGCAGTTCTTC
size: -; D: -; V: TRBV19; J: TRBJ2-3; length: 15; CDR3: CASSERPSGTDTQYF; DNA: TGTGCCAGTAGTGAGAGGCCTAGCGGCACAGATACGCAGTATTTT
size: -; D: TRBD1; V: TRBV6-6; J: TRBJ1-1; length: 15; CDR3: CASSYGTGGLTEAFF; DNA: TGTGCCAGCAGTTACGGGACAGGGGGCCTCACTGAAGCTTTCTTT
size: -; D: TRBD1; V: TRBV27; J: TRBJ1-1; length: 17; CDR3: CASRRVKPGQENTEAFF; DNA: TGTGCCAGCAGGCGGGTTAAACCGGGACAGGAGAACACTGAAGCTTTCTTT
size: -; D: -; V: TRBV7-2; J: TRBJ2-2; length: 16; CDR3: CASSPQGAGNTGELFF; DNA: TGTGCCAGCAGCCCCCAAGGGGCAGGCAACACCGGGGAGCTGTTTTTT
size: -; D: TRBD1; V: TRBV5-1; J: TRBJ1-1; length: 13; CDR3: CASSPSTGGEAFF; DNA: TGCGCCAGCAGCCCGTCGACAGGGGGCGAAGCTTTCTTT
size: -; D: -; V: TRBV15; J: TRBJ1-6; length: 17; CDR3: CATSRDSYGTSYSPLHF; DNA: TGTGCCACCAGCAGAGATTCCTATGGGACATCCTATTCACCCCTCCACTTT
size: -; D: TRBD1; V: TRBV7-2; J: TRBJ1-2; length: 14; CDR3: CASSWTGTSGGYTF; DNA: TGTGCCAGCAGCTGGACAGGGACTAGCGGAGGCTACACCTTC
size: once; D: TRBD2; V: TRBV2; J: TRBJ2-3; length: 15; CDR3: CATRRLAGGSDTQYF; DNA: TGTGCCACGAGACGGCTAGCGGGAGGTTCAGATACGCAGTATTTT
size: -; D: -; V: TRBV29-1; J: TRBJ2-3; length: 12; CDR3: CSVEGGTDTQYF; DNA: TGCAGCGTTGAAGGAGGCACAGATACGCAGTATTTT
size: -; D: -; V: TRBV23-1; J: TRBJ1-6; length: 17; CDR3: CASSHRPRKGRNSPLHF; DNA: TGCGCCAGCAGTCACCGCCCGCGGAAAGGGAGAAATTCACCCCTCCACTTT
size: -; D: TRBD1; V: TRBV5-5; J: TRBJ2-3; length: 14; CDR3: CASSLGTGGDTQYF; DNA: TGTGCCAGCAGCTTGGGGACAGGCGGAGATACGCAGTATTTT
size: -; D: -; V: TRBV3-1/TRBV3-2; J: TRBJ2-3; length: 14; CDR3: CASSQDWGGDTQYF; DNA: TGTGCCAGCAGCCAAGATTGGGGCGGAGATACGCAGTATTTT
size: -; D: TRBD1; V: TRBV28; J: TRBJ2-7; length: 15; CDR3: CASSLSGQGAYEQYF; DNA: TGTGCCAGCAGTTTATCGGGACAGGGGGCCTACGAGCAGTACTTC
size: once; D: -; V: TRBV28; J: TRBJ2-4; length: 13; CDR3: CASSLEGRDIQYF; DNA: TGTGCCAGCAGTTTAGAGGGCCGGGACATTCAGTACTTC
size: -; D: -; V: TRBV29-1; J: TRBJ2-7; length: 12; CDR3: CSVAVDSYEQYF; DNA: TGCAGCGTTGCGGTCGACAGCTACGAGCAGTACTTC
size: -; D: TRBD1; V: TRBV9; J: TRBJ2-7; length: 13; CDR3: CASSVGQGGEQYF; DNA: TGTGCCAGCAGCGTAGGACAGGGCGGCGAGCAGTACTTC
size: -; D: TRBD1; V: TRBV6-1; J: TRBJ1-1; length: 15; CDR3: CASSEAWTGNTEAFF; DNA: TGTGCCAGCAGTGAAGCCTGGACAGGGAACACTGAAGCTTTCTTT
size: few; D: TRBD1; V: TRBV30; J: TRBJ1-5; length: 15; CDR3: CAWSVTGYIGQPQHF; DNA: TGTGCCTGGAGTGTGACAGGGTACATCGGTCAGCCCCAGCATTTT
size: -; D: -; V: TRBV3-1/TRBV3-2; J: TRBJ1-1; length: 13; CDR3: CASSQGGRGEAFF; DNA: TGTGCCAGCAGCCAAGGTGGTAGGGGGGAAGCTTTCTTT
size: -; D: -; V: TRBV18; J: TRBJ1-1; length: 15; CDR3: CASSPVSGGDTEAFF; DNA: TGTGCCAGCTCACCAGTATCTGGGGGGGACACTGAAGCTTTCTTT